Below, 19 T cell receptor beta chains from the same sample are listed, as sequenced in a study of T cell changes during pregnancy in multiple sclerosis. Only in-frame clones appear in the TCRdb table, and some are missing; sequencing was by immunoSEQ multiplex PCR. This sample yields tens of thousands of clones, of which 85% to 95% are seen a single time; approximately 0.59% belongs to the top ten. Here the sequenced sample was CD4+ T cells from peripheral blood mononuclear cells, taken in the second trimester of pregnancy. Source of these receptors: a female donor with multiple sclerosis, enrolled in a pregnancy study.

The J gene is TRBJ2-5, the V gene TRBV18, with D perhaps matching TRBD2 (5 bases). This CDR3 is built from 15 residues. CDR1 and CDR2 from the germline V gene are KGHSH and LQKENI. Trimming cost V 5 bases and J 1 base, with 14 bases left between them. Here the CDR3 reads CASSSEPGSQETQYF. DNA of the CDR3: TGTGCCAGCTCATCTGAACCGGGATCCCAAGAGACCCAGTACTTC. The whole variable domain, filled in from reference TRBV18 and TRBJ2-5, reads NAGVMQNPRHLVRRRGQEARLRCSPMKGHSHVYWYRQLPEEGLKFMVYLQKENIIDESGMPKERFSAEFPKEGPSILRIQQVVRGDSAAYFCASSSEPGSQETQYFGPGTRLLVL.

The chain couples TRBV19 to TRBJ1-6; 7 nucleotides match TRBD1. The CDR3 loop spans 15 amino acids. The germline CDR1 and CDR2 sequences are LNHDA and SQIVND (reference sequence). The junction had 8 bases not matched to a gene; V was cut back by 6 bases and J by 6 bases. CDR3 sequence reads: CASRGQPTTNSPLHF. The DNA of the CDR3 is TGTGCCAGTAGGGGACAGCCTACAACTAATTCACCCCTCCACTTT.

The chain joins TRBV4-1 to TRBJ2-1; D unclear. The CDR3 loop spans 16 amino acids. Germline CDR1 is MGHRA and CDR2 is YSYEKL. Trimming left V 4 bases short and J 8 bases short, with 21 bases between. CDR3 nucleotide sequence: TGCGCCAGCAGCCTTACCAGAGGCTCGCCGCGAGATGAGCAGTTCTTC. Its protein product is CASSLTRGSPRDEQFF.

The chain links TRBV6-5 to TRBJ1-2; 7 positions agree with TRBD1. Germline CDR1 is MNHEY and CDR2 is SVGAGI. The CDR3 has 13 amino acids. V lost 4 bases, J lost 6 bases, and 5 bases stayed unmatched. Here the CDR3 DNA reads TGTGCCAGCAGTTCAACAGGGGTTCATGGCTACACCTTC. It yields the protein CASSSTGVHGYTF.

The chain combines TRBV6-5 with TRBJ1-5; the D gene is possibly TRBD1 (5 bases). Germline-derived CDR1 and CDR2 are MNHEY and SVGAGI. V dropped 9 bases and J dropped 3 bases, with 12 bases sitting between them. CDR3 length equals 13 residues. CDR3 DNA sequence: TGTGCCAGTTCCACAGGTGCCAATCAGCCCCAGCATTTT. Its protein product is CASSTGANQPQHF.

The gene calls are TRBV2 and TRBJ2-7, with a tentative D call TRBD2 (6 bases). Between the trimmed V and J ends, which lost 6 bases and 3 bases, there was a span of 15 bases. CDR1 SNHLY and CDR2 FYNNEI come from the germline V gene. The CDR3 totals 14 residues. The CDR3 coding sequence is TGTGCCAGCAGGGTGGAGGGGCCGGGCTACGAGCAGTACTTC. Its translation is CASRVEGPGYEQYF.

This clone came up a few times. The rearrangement joins TRBV6-5 to TRBJ1-2; no clear D. Germline CDR1 is MNHEY and CDR2 is SVGAGI. V lost 4 bases and J 4 bases, leaving 13 bases between the germline ends. This CDR3 region has 14 residues. The CDR3 region is CASSLTSLAYGYTF. The CDR3 bases are TGTGCCAGCAGTTTAACGAGTCTAGCCTATGGCTACACCTTC.

This sequence joins TRBV7-6 and TRBJ2-2; D unresolved. The CDR3 length is 16 residues. In germline, CDR1 is SGHVS, CDR2 FNYEAQ. V was cut by 2 bases and J by 0 bases, with 10 bases left in between. The CDR3 nucleotides read TGTGCCAGCAGCTTACAATCTCCGGCGAACACCGGGGAGCTGTTTTTT. Translated: CASSLQSPANTGELFF.

The genes are TRBV4-3 and TRBJ1-1; D is ambiguous. The germline V gene encodes CDR1 LGHNA and CDR2 YSLEER. Trimming removed 4 bases at V and 0 bases at J, with 6 bases between. The CDR3 has 13 residues. The CDR3 loop reads CASSPYMNTEAFF. The CDR3 DNA follows: TGCGCCAGCAGCCCTTACATGAACACTGAAGCTTTCTTT.

This rearrangement joins TRBV6-1 to TRBJ2-7; weak D call: TRBD2 (5 bases). V was pared by 4 bases and J by 0 bases, with 10 bases between. CDR3 length equals 14 residues. CDR1 is MNHNS, CDR2 SASEGT, per germline. The CDR3 loop reads CASSVTRVSYEQYF. DNA of the CDR3: TGTGCCAGCAGTGTAACGCGGGTCTCCTACGAGCAGTACTTC.

In this sample, this clone turned up a few times. The V and J genes are TRBV5-4 and TRBJ1-4, with 8 bases lining up with TRBD1. V dropped 4 bases and J dropped 7; count of bases not matched to a gene: 12. Per the germline V gene, CDR1 is SGHNT and CDR2 is YYREEE (reference sequence). This CDR3 is built from 16 residues. Here the CDR3 reads CASSPGQGATFEKLFF. CDR3 coding DNA: TGTGCCAGCAGCCCTGGACAGGGAGCGACCTTTGAAAAACTGTTTTTT.

This chain joins TRBV6-4 and TRBJ1-1; TRBD1 matches 7 bases. After removal of 0 bases from V and 5 bases from J, the junction contained 9 bases not matched to a gene. CDR3 length: 16 residues. The germline gives CDR1 MRHNA, CDR2 SNTAGT. This CDR3 reads CASSDSNTGAFTEAFF. For the CDR3, the DNA is TGTGCCAGCAGTGACTCGAATACAGGGGCATTTACTGAAGCTTTCTTT.

The chain couples TRBV27 to TRBJ2-2; 10 nucleotides align to TRBD2. The CDR3 has 15 residues. The ends lost 8 bases at V and 4 bases at J; junction bases unmatched: 7. Germline loops: CDR1 MNHEY, CDR2 SMNVEV (reference sequence). CDR3 coding DNA: TGTGCCAGCGGCAGCGGGGGGGCCGGCACCGGGGAGCTGTTTTTT. Protein: CASGSGGAGTGELFF.

The chain is built from TRBV11-1 and TRBJ2-7; D ambiguous. V lost 7 bases and J 6 bases, leaving 16 bases between the germline ends. The CDR3 covers 13 residues. Per germline, CDR1 SGHAT and CDR2 FQDESV (reference sequence). Written as DNA, the CDR3 is TGTGCCAGCACCCTACGTATTGCAGGCGAGCAGTACTTC. This translates into CASTLRIAGEQYF.

V gene TRBV7-3 combines with J gene TRBJ2-1; tentative D call: TRBD1 (5 bases). There are 14 residues in the CDR3. CDR1 is SGHTA and CDR2 is FQGTGA in the germline V gene. V was cut by 6 bases and J by 9 bases, with 18 bases left in between. This CDR3 reads CASRRLGQSGEQFF. Here the CDR3 DNA reads TGTGCCAGCAGACGTCTCGGACAATCGGGTGAGCAGTTCTTC.

This clone was detected only a few times. The V gene is TRBV7-3, the J gene TRBJ2-5, with D possibly TRBD2 on 6 matching bases. Germline V gives CDR1 SGHTA, CDR2 FQGTGA. The CDR3 totals 13 residues. The V gene lost 4 bases and the J gene lost 1 base, with 7 bases spanning the gap. The CDR3 region is CASSWGLQETQYF. Here the CDR3 DNA reads TGTGCCAGCAGCTGGGGACTCCAAGAGACCCAGTACTTC.

This chain joins TRBV6-6 and TRBJ1-2; unclear D gene. CDR3 length equals 13 residues. The germline V gene has CDR1 MNHNY and CDR2 SVGAGI (reference sequence). Trimming removed 7 bases from V and 5 bases from J, with 14 bases in between. The CDR3 here is CASTPPGRYGYTF. The DNA of the CDR3 is TGTGCCAGCACTCCTCCAGGCCGGTATGGCTACACCTTC.

The chain is built from TRBV4-3 and TRBJ2-5, with TRBD2 matching over 12 bases. The CDR3 contains 16 residues. The V segment lost 1 base and the J segment 6 bases; nucleotides outside the gene matches: 6. CDR1 is LGHNA, CDR2 YSLEER, per germline. The CDR3 region has the DNA TGCGCCAGCAGCCAAGTGTCTAGCGGGGGGGGAAAGACCCAGTACTTC. Protein: CASSQVSSGGGKTQYF.

This rearrangement joins TRBV7-9 to TRBJ1-1; D is possibly TRBD1 (5 bases). CDR1 is SEHNR and CDR2 is FQNEAQ in the germline V gene (reference sequence). The CDR3 is 16 amino acids. Trimming cost V 5 bases and J 3 bases, with 19 bases left between them. In DNA, the CDR3 is TGTGCCAGCAGCCCCCAACAGCCGGACACCTACACTGAAGCTTTCTTT. It specifies CASSPQQPDTYTEAFF.